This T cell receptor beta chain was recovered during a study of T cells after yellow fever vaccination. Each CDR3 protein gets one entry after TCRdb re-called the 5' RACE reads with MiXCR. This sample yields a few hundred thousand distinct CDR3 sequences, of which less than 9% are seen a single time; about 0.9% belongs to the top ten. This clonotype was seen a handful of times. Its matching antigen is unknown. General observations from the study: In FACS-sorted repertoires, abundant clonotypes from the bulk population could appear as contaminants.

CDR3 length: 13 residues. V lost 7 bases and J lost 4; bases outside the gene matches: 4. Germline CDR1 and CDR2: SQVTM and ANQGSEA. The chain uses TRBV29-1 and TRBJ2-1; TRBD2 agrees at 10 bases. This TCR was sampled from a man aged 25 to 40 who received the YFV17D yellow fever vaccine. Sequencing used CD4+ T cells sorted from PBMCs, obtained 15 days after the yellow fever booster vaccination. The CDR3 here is CSASAGGYNEQFF. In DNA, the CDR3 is TGCAGCGCCTCAGCGGGAGGGTACAATGAGCAGTTCTTC.